The present T cell receptor (beta chain) was sequenced within a study of blood T cell repertoires in COVID-19. V lost 2 bases and J lost 5, with 18 bases in between. Looked up from germline, CDR1 is MNHEY and CDR2 is SVGEGT. CDR3 length: 16 residues. Data came from immunoSEQ multiplex PCR; TCRdb stores just in-frame clones and leaves some out. Of more than 35,000 clones listed, approximately 90% are singletons. Sequences were obtained from peripheral blood. The rearrangement links TRBV6-2 or TRBV6-3 to TRBJ1-1; no clear D. This sequence was found in a man aged 70 or older with acute or convalescent COVID-19. CDR3 amino acids: CASSYAIGGRRTEAFF. The CDR3, as DNA: TGTGCCAGCAGTTACGCTATTGGAGGGCGGCGAACTGAAGCTTTCTTT.